These 27 T cell receptor beta chains originate from one sample sequenced in a study of blood T cells in healthy people across ages. It was with a sample-barcoded 5' primer and a J-beta primer mix that a second PCR of roughly 6 to 11 cycles was run. TCRdb reprocessed the 5' RACE reads with MiXCR, giving one entry per CDR3 protein. Here the sample spans about 1.5 million distinct CDR3 sequences, roughly 43% being singletons. The material sequenced was blood. The receptors were sampled from a woman between 18 and 29 years old in good health.

Notes on this clonotype: A much larger clone differs from this one at a single base, so this may be a read error. The gene calls are TRBV27 and TRBJ2-3; D is unresolved. The CDR3 is 12 residues long. Germline V CDR1 and CDR2: MNHEY, SMNVEV (reference sequence). In DNA, the CDR3 is TGTGCCGGCAGTTTTGCAGGAGATACGCAGTATTTT. The encoded protein is CAGSFAGDTQYF.

This clonotype appeared a few times. V and J are TRBV20-1 and TRBJ2-3; TRBD2 aligns across 7 bases. Germline CDR1 reads DFQATT; CDR2 reads SNEGSKA (reference sequence). This CDR3 is 16 amino acids long. After removal of 0 bases from V and 2 bases from J, the junction contained 8 bases not matched to a gene. The CDR3 nucleotides are TGCAGTGCTAGAGATTTAGCTAGCGGACTCACAGATACGCAGTATTTT. It yields the protein CSARDLASGLTDTQYF.

This clonotype has only a few counts. The chain carries TRBV7-2 and TRBJ2-5, with D possibly matching TRBD2 (6 bases). CDR3 length equals 15 residues. Looked up from germline, CDR1 is SGHTA and CDR2 is FQGNSA. Trimming removed 0 bases at V and 4 bases at J, with 12 bases between. The CDR3 region has the DNA TGTGCCAGCAGCTTAGCGCGGCGGGGCATAGAGACCCAGTACTTC. Residues: CASSLARRGIETQYF.

This clonotype was seen once. The chain employs TRBV11-2 and TRBJ2-7, with TRBD1 matching over 11 bases. The CDR3 length is 15 residues. Germline assignment: CDR1 SGHAT and CDR2 FQNNGV. J gave up 4 bases and V 5 bases, and 7 bases lay outside the gene matches. The CDR3 coding sequence is TGTGCCAGCAGCCTCCGGGACAGGGGGAAGTACGAGCAGTACTTC. Protein: CASSLRDRGKYEQYF.

The chain carries TRBV15 and TRBJ2-3; no clear D gene. The CDR3 spans 15 residues. Germline lookup yields CDR1 LNHNV and CDR2 YYDKDF (reference sequence). V was shortened by 3 bases and J by 5 bases, with 15 bases between the two germline ends. CDR3 residues: CATSSESGNQDTQYF. The CDR3 nucleotides read TGTGCCACCAGCAGTGAATCGGGTAATCAAGATACGCAGTATTTT.

The chain carries TRBV11-3 and TRBJ2-1; 7 nucleotides match TRBD2. CDR3 size: 15 residues. Germline V gene data show CDR1 as SGHNT and CDR2 as YENEEA. Trimming at V came to 5 bases and at J to 7 bases, leaving 11 bases not matched to a gene. In nucleotides, the CDR3 is TGTGCCAGCAGCCCGCGCAGCGGGGATAGTAATGAGCAGTTCTTC. Protein product: CASSPRSGDSNEQFF. Based on the CDR3 plus reference TRBV11-3 and TRBJ2-1, the full variable domain is EAGVVQSPRYKIIEKKQPVAFWCNPISGHNTLYWYLQNLGQGPELLIRYENEEAVDDSQLPKDRFSAERLKGVDSTLKIQPAELGDSAVYLCASSPRSGDSNEQFFGPGTRLTVL.

Concerning this clonotype: This may arise from a read error, as a much more abundant clone is one base away. The V gene is TRBV20-1, the J gene TRBJ2-1; tentatively, D is TRBD1 (5 bases). The J call may be mistaken, given a closer DNA end match to TRBJ2-7. The CDR3 contains 12 residues. Germline CDR1 and CDR2: DFQATT and SNEGSKA (reference sequence). CDR3 amino acids: CSARQGYNEQYF. In nucleotides, the CDR3 is TGCAGTGCCAGGCAGGGATACAATGAGCAGTACTTC.

This chain uses TRBV20-1 with TRBJ2-1, with TRBD2 matching over 11 bases. The junction had 9 bases not matched to a gene; V was cut back by 6 bases and J by 8 bases. Germline values: CDR1 DFQATT, CDR2 SNEGSKA (reference sequence). The CDR3 sequence is 14 residues long. CDR3 sequence reads: CSALTSGSSDEQFF. DNA for the CDR3: TGCAGTGCGCTTACTAGCGGGAGCTCCGATGAGCAGTTCTTC.

Turning to this clonotype: Being one base from a much bigger clone, this may be a read error. The rearrangement joins TRBV20-1 to TRBJ1-5; D is perhaps TRBD1 (5 bases). Germline CDR1 DFQATT, CDR2 SNEGSKA (reference sequence). The CDR3 covers 14 residues. In DNA, the CDR3 is TGCAGTGCCGGGGGGGGGATTGATAATCAGACCCAGCATTTT. It specifies CSAGGGIDNQTQHF.

About this clonotype itself: One end of the junction is discordant with germline, which a read error may explain. The chain links TRBV7-2 to TRBJ1-1; 7 nucleotides line up with TRBD1. CDR3 length: 15 residues. CDR1 SGHTA and CDR2 FQGNSA come from the germline V gene. For the CDR3, the DNA is TGTGCCGGCAGCGGGGACAGCCACATGAACACTGAAGCTTTCTTT. It yields the protein CAGSGDSHMNTEAFF.

This rearrangement joins TRBV2 to TRBJ1-5; 7 nucleotides agree with TRBD1. The V gene's germline CDR1 is SNHLY and CDR2 FYNNEI. This CDR3 contains 14 residues. V lost 11 bases to trimming and J lost 0 bases; unmatched junction nucleotides: 7. CDR3 region: CAGSRTGSNQPQHF. The CDR3 DNA is TGTGCCGGCTCACGGACAGGTAGCAATCAGCCCCAGCATTTT.

The chain couples TRBV6-2 or TRBV6-3 to TRBJ1-2; weak D call: TRBD1 (5 bases). Per germline, CDR1 MNHEY and CDR2 SVGEGT. The CDR3 is 16 residues long. The ends were cut back, 0 bases at V and 3 bases at J, with 14 bases in the middle. The CDR3 nucleotides read TGTGCCAGCAGTTACTCGGGGACGGGCCGCTACTATGGCTACACCTTC. This encodes CASSYSGTGRYYGYTF.

V is TRBV20-1 and J is TRBJ2-3; D perhaps matches TRBD1 (6 bases). V lost 0 bases, J lost 2 bases, and 12 bases lay in between. Germline lookup yields CDR1 DFQATT and CDR2 SNEGSKA (reference sequence). The CDR3 loop spans 15 amino acids. In DNA form, the CDR3 reads TGCAGTGCTAGAGATCCAACAGGGTTCACAGATACGCAGTATTTT. It yields the protein CSARDPTGFTDTQYF.

This clonotype was found many times. This chain joins TRBV6-2 or TRBV6-3 and TRBJ1-2; D is ambiguous. CDR1 is MNHEY, CDR2 SVGEGT, per germline. The length of the CDR3 is 13 residues. The V end lost 6 bases, the J end lost 2 bases, and 10 bases lay between the germline ends. DNA of the CDR3: TGTGCCAGCAGCCCGGAATTAAACTATGGCTACACCTTC. It yields the protein CASSPELNYGYTF.

To note about this clonotype: A read error may account for a junction end that differs from germline. The V gene is TRBV7-9, the J gene TRBJ1-4; D is unresolved. The V gene's germline CDR1 is SEHNR and CDR2 FQNEAQ (reference sequence). CDR3 length: 14 residues. The DNA of the CDR3 is TGTGCCAGCGGCTTCGGGCAAGATAATGAAAAACTGTTTTTT. It is translated as CASGFGQDNEKLFF.

This clonotype was detected only a few times. The chain joins TRBV20-1 to TRBJ1-5, with D maybe TRBD1 (6 bases). Germline CDR1 reads DFQATT; CDR2 reads SNEGSKA (reference sequence). There are 13 residues in the CDR3. V was clipped by 6 bases and J by 0 bases, with 9 bases between them. CDR3 in DNA: TGCAGTGCAGGGACATTTAGCAATCAGCCCCAGCATTTT. The encoded protein is CSAGTFSNQPQHF.

This clonotype appeared a few times. The chain recombines TRBV20-1 with TRBJ2-1; D is unclear. V shed 8 bases and J shed 13 bases, with 9 bases lying between them. The length of the CDR3 is 8 residues. CDR1 and CDR2 from the germline V gene are DFQATT and SNEGSKA (reference sequence). The DNA of the CDR3 is TGCAGTCCGACCCACCAGTTCTTC. It specifies CSPTHQFF.

In its sample, this clonotype was seen a few times. The chain uses TRBV27 and TRBJ1-1; D perhaps matches TRBD1 (6 bases). This CDR3 is built from 14 residues. Between the trimmed V and J ends, which lost 5 bases and 6 bases, there was a span of 16 bases. Germline V CDR1 and CDR2: MNHEY, SMNVEV (reference sequence). CDR3 in DNA: TGTGCCAGCAGTCCCTCCACAGGGATCGCTGAAGCTTTCTTT. This codes for CASSPSTGIAEAFF.

The chain recombines TRBV7-8 with TRBJ2-1, with D perhaps matching TRBD2 (6 bases). This CDR3 region has 17 residues. Per the germline V gene, CDR1 is SGHVS and CDR2 is FQNEAQ. V lost 5 bases to trimming and J lost 4 bases, with 21 bases between them. The CDR3 DNA reads TGTGCCAGCAGCCCCCGGCCTGGCGGGATGTTATACAATGAGCAGTTCTTC. Protein sequence: CASSPRPGGMLYNEQFF. The variable domain in full, completed from reference TRBV7-8 and TRBJ2-1, reads GAGVSQSPRYKVAKRGQDVALRCDPISGHVSLFWYQQALGQGPEFLTYFQNEAQLDKSGLPSDRFFAERPEGSVSTLKIQRTQQEDSAVYLCASSPRPGGMLYNEQFFGPGTRLTVL.

The rearrangement links TRBV30 to TRBJ2-4; D gene uncertain. Germline V gene sequence: CDR1 GTSNPN, CDR2 SVGIG (reference sequence). The CDR3 consists of 14 residues. Trimming shortened V by 1 base and J by 0 bases, and 7 bases separated the two germline ends. The CDR3 nucleotides read TGTGCCTGGAGTGAATTTGTAGCCAAAAACATTCAGTACTTC. This sequence encodes CAWSEFVAKNIQYF.

The chain uses TRBV6-5 and TRBJ2-6; D is unclear. The CDR3 sequence is 15 residues long. The germline V gene has CDR1 MNHEY and CDR2 SVGAGI. V was shortened by 6 bases and J by 1 base, with 10 bases between the two germline ends. The CDR3 DNA reads as TGTGCCAGCAGCAGGACCGGTTCTGGGGCCAACGTCCTGACTTTC. This translates into CASSRTGSGANVLTF.

This chain's CDR3 is CASSSVLAVDAYF. CDR3 DNA: TGTGCCAGCAGCTCTGTCCTGGCGGTGGACGCGTATTTT. The chain carries TRBV7-9 and TRBJ2-3; D ambiguous. This CDR3 has 13 amino acids. With 4 bases removed from V and 14 bases from J, the gap between germline ends came to 19 bases. Per germline, CDR1 SEHNR and CDR2 FQNEAQ (reference sequence).

This clonotype was counted only a few times. The J gene is TRBJ1-2, the V gene TRBV11-2; D gene unclear. The CDR3 length is 13 residues. The V end lost 4 bases, the J end lost 4 bases, and 10 bases lay between the germline ends. The germline V gene has CDR1 SGHAT and CDR2 FQNNGV. CDR3 coding DNA: TGTGCCAGCAGCTCACTGGGCAGCTATGGCTACACCTTC. Protein product: CASSSLGSYGYTF. The whole variable domain, filled in from reference TRBV11-2 and TRBJ1-2, reads EAGVAQSPRYKIIEKRQSVAFWCNPISGHATLYWYQQILGQGPKLLIQFQNNGVVDDSQLPKDRFSAERLKGVDSTLKIQPAKLEDSAVYLCASSSLGSYGYTFGSGTRLTVV.

The rearrangement links TRBV12-5 to TRBJ2-2; D gene ambiguous. The V gene's germline CDR1 is LGHNT and CDR2 FRNRAP. The CDR3 is made up of 13 amino acids. V lost 7 bases and J lost 7, with 13 bases in between. This CDR3 is CASVEQSDGELFF. The CDR3 nucleotides read TGTGCTAGTGTGGAGCAATCAGACGGGGAGCTGTTTTTT.

This chain links TRBV7-2 with TRBJ1-5; 9 nucleotides match TRBD1. CDR1 is SGHTA and CDR2 is FQGNSA in the germline V gene. V gave up 1 base and J gave up 6 bases; unmatched junction bases: 4. CDR3 length: 15 residues. CDR3 bases: TGTGCCAGCAGCTTAGAGGGACAGGGCTCTCAGCCCCAGCATTTT. Residues: CASSLEGQGSQPQHF.

The chain combines TRBV30 with TRBJ2-5; D gene uncertain. Germline V gene data show CDR1 as GTSNPN and CDR2 as SVGIG (reference sequence). Trimming shortened V by 3 bases and J by 5 bases, and 10 bases separated the two germline ends. The CDR3 length is 12 residues. The CDR3 bases are TGTGCCTGGAGGGGTTTGTGGGAGACCCAGTACTTC. Protein product: CAWRGLWETQYF.

This chain connects TRBV20-1 to TRBJ2-5, with 8 bases aligning to TRBD2. The DNA end is more similar to TRBJ2-7, so the J call may be wrong. CDR3 length equals 15 residues. Germline CDR1 DFQATT, CDR2 SNEGSKA (reference sequence). The CDR3 reads CSASKSGTSPSEQYF. CDR3 sequence (DNA): TGCAGTGCTAGTAAGTCCGGGACTAGTCCTTCCGAGCAGTACTTC.